A selection of T cell receptor beta chains follows, all from one sample in a study of OX40 agonist ivuxolimab in advanced cancers. Assay used: immunoSEQ multiplex PCR; TCRdb lists only in-frame clones, some missing. The sample shows about 82,000 clones, 90% of them seen only once. The material sequenced was CD4+ or CD8+ T cells sorted from blood, taken in a trial of the OX40 agonist ivuxolimab. These TCRs come from an adult with an advanced solid tumor such as melanoma, head and neck, liver or kidney cancer. Both conserved end residues are part of each CDR3. D genes are given only for firm matches. Size tells how often a clone was seen (once, few, many) or the class of an expanded clone, and some rows leave it out.

TRBJ2-7	TRBV5-1	-	TRBD2	TGCGCCAGCAGCTTGGGGGGGACTAGCGGGATTGAGCAGTACTTC	CASSLGGTSGIEQYF
TRBJ1-3	TRBV11-2	-	TRBD1	TGTGCCAGCAGCTTCGGACAGGGCCTAAACACCATATATTTT	CASSFGQGLNTIYF
TRBJ2-7	TRBV29-1	-	TRBD2	TGCAGCGCAACTCAAGGACTAGCGGCGACCTACGAGCAGTACTTC	CSATQGLAATYEQYF
TRBJ2-3	TRBV29-1	-	-	TGCAGCGTTGAACCAGGGAGTACAGATACGCAGTATTTT	CSVEPGSTDTQYF
TRBJ2-5	TRBV27	once	-	TGTGCCAGCAACACCGCCACGACTAGGGCCCAGTACTTC	CASNTATTRAQYF
TRBJ1-4	TRBV7-2	-	-	TGTGCCAGCAGCTTAGGCCTTAATGAAAAACTGTTTTTT	CASSLGLNEKLFF
TRBJ2-5	TRBV18	-	-	TGTGCCAGCTCACCGGGGACCTCCCAAGAGACCCAGTACTTC	CASSPGTSQETQYF
TRBJ1-4	TRBV5-1	-	-	TGCGCCAGCAGCGACGACAGCGGTGGAAACGAAAAACTGTTTTTT	CASSDDSGGNEKLFF
TRBJ2-5	TRBV5-1	-	-	TGCGCCAGCAGCATAGGATCGACGGGAAACCAAGAGACCCAGTACTTC	CASSIGSTGNQETQYF
TRBJ2-7	TRBV7-9	-	TRBD1	TGTGCCAGCAGCTTCGCCGGGACAGCCTACGAGCAGTACTTC	CASSFAGTAYEQYF
TRBJ2-1	TRBV9	-	-	TGTGCCAGCAGCGAGACGTCTAGCTCCTACAATGAGCAGTTCTTC	CASSETSSSYNEQFF
TRBJ1-1	TRBV7-3	few	-	TGTGCCAGCAGCCGTGGATCGAACACTGAAGCTTTCTTT	CASSRGSNTEAFF
TRBJ2-5	TRBV30	-	TRBD2	TGTGCCGTTACTAGCGGGGGTTTTCAAGAGACCCAGTACTTC	CAVTSGGFQETQYF
TRBJ2-3	TRBV9	-	-	TGTGCCAGCAGCGTAAGGGTGGGTACAGATACGCAGTATTTT	CASSVRVGTDTQYF
TRBJ2-5	TRBV28	-	-	TGTGCCAGCAGTTCTTTACAGGGAATTGTAGAGACCCAGTACTTC	CASSSLQGIVETQYF
TRBJ2-5	TRBV30	-	-	TGTGCCTGGAGGGTCCCAGGGATACAAGAGACCCAGTACTTC	CAWRVPGIQETQYF
TRBJ2-3	TRBV2	-	-	TGTGCCAGCAGAAACAGGGTGAGCACAGATACGCAGTATTTT	CASRNRVSTDTQYF
TRBJ1-4	TRBV5-1	once	-	TGCGCCAGCAGCCCAGGGACAAAGGAAAAACTGTTTTTT	CASSPGTKEKLFF
TRBJ1-6	TRBV19	few	-	TGTGCCAGTAGGGAGGTCCCGAATTCACCCCTCCACTTT	CASREVPNSPLHF
TRBJ2-1	TRBV11-2	-	-	TGTGCCAGCAGCTTGGCTATCAGCTCCTACAATGAGCAGTTCTTC	CASSLAISSYNEQFF
TRBJ2-2	TRBV18	-	TRBD1	TGTGCCAGCTCAGCGACAGGGGGCTCCCCAGCCGGGGAGCTGTTTTTT	CASSATGGSPAGELFF
TRBJ2-3	TRBV11-2	-	-	TGTGCCAGCAGCTTAGAGGCGGGCACGCAGTATTTT	CASSLEAGTQYF